This TCR beta chain comes out of a study of blood T cell repertoires in COVID-19. As for the study in general: The United States, Italy and Spain supplied acute and convalescent COVID-19 samples. T cells, B-cell-depleted T cells, or PBMCs provided the cDNA or gDNA that served as material.

Source study methods: Reference gene primers were amplified, and this amplification served to estimate nucleated cell counts. The method was immunoSEQ multiplex PCR; TCRdb's version includes in-frame clones alone and lacks a portion of them. That table furnishes V, J and clone size, whereas the DNA furnished D and trimming. This sample yields about 180,000 clones, of which over 75% are seen a single time; 9.8% belongs to the top ten. Sequenced input: peripheral blood. The source is a woman older than 75 with acute or convalescent COVID-19.

CDR3 sequence reads: CASSEGRGGSNTEAFF. The CDR3 bases are TGTGCCAGCAGTGAGGGCAGGGGCGGCTCGAACACTGAAGCTTTCTTT. The gene calls are TRBV6-1 and TRBJ1-1; the D gene is possibly TRBD1 (6 bases). The V and J ends lost 3 bases and 1 base respectively, with 15 bases between them. Germline CDR1 is MNHNS and CDR2 is SASEGT. CDR3 length: 16 residues.